This TCR beta chain was captured by sequencing in a study of blood T cell repertoires in COVID-19. Participant reports of clinical history set cohort assignment. The study counted Cohort 3 donors as recovered given two negative PCRs, clearance, or symptom resolution. Germline V gene lookup returns CDR1 SNHLY and CDR2 FYNNEI. The V gene end was trimmed by 6 bases and the J gene end by 5 bases; junction bases not matched to a gene: 7. This CDR3 is 14 amino acids long. Some clones are missing from TCRdb's copy, which holds only in-frame ones; the method was immunoSEQ multiplex PCR. The profile covers roughly 250,000 clones, with around 90% appearing a single time and around 2.9% taken by the ten largest.

The chain links TRBV2 to TRBJ2-1; TRBD1 matches 7 bases. The TCR originated in a woman in her 50s who had recovered from COVID-19. The sequenced material came from PBMCs or T cells enriched from blood (not recorded which). Here the CDR3 DNA reads TGTGCCAGCAGCCCGGACAGGTACCACAATGAGCAGTTCTTC. Encoded protein: CASSPDRYHNEQFF. The variable domain in full, with the rest retrieved from reference TRBV2 and TRBJ2-1, is EPEVTQTPSHQVTQMGQEVILRCVPISNHLYFYWYRQILGQKVEFLVSFYNNEISEKSEIFDDQFSVERPDGSNFTLKIRSTKLEDSAMYFCASSPDRYHNEQFFGPGTRLTVL.